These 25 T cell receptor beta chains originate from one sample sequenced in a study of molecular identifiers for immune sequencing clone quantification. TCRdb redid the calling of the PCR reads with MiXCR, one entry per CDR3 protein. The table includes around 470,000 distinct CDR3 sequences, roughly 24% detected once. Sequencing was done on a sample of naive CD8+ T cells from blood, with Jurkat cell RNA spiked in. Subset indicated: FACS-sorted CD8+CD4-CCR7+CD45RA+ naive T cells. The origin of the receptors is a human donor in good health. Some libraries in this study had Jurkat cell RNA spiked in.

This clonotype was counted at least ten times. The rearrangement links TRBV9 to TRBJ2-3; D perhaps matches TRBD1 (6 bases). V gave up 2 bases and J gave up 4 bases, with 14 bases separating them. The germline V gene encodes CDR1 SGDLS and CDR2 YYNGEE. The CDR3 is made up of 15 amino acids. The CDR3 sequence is CASSVRGSPPDTQYF. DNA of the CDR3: TGTGCCAGCAGCGTCAGGGGCTCTCCCCCAGATACGCAGTATTTT. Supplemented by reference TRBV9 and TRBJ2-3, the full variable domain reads DSGVTQTPKHLITATGQRVTLRCSPRSGDLSVYWYQQSLDQGLQFLIQYYNGEERAKGNILERFSAQQFPDLHSELNLSSLELGDSALYFCASSVRGSPPDTQYFGPGTRLTVL.

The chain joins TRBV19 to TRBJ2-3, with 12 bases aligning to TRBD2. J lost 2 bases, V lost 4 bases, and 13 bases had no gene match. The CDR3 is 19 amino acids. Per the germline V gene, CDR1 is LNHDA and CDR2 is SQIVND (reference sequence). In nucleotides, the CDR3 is TGTGCCAGTAGTACCGGTCCTAGCGGGGGGGCCTATCCCACAGATACGCAGTATTTT. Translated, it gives CASSTGPSGGAYPTDTQYF.

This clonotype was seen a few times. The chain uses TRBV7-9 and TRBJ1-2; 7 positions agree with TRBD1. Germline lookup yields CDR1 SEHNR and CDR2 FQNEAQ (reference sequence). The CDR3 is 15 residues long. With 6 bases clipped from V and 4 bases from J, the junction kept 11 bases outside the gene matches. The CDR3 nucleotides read TGTGCCAGCAGACTAGGGGGGGGACAGAGCTATGGCTACACCTTC. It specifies CASRLGGGQSYGYTF.

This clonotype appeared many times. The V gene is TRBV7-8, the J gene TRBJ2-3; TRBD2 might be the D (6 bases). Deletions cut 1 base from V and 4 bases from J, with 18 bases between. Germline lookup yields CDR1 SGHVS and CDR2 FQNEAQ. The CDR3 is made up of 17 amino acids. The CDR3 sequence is CASSLGETILASDTQYF. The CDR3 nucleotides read TGTGCCAGCAGCTTAGGAGAAACGATTCTAGCGTCAGATACGCAGTATTTT.

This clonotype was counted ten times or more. CDR3 residues: CAWSVLGVTEAFF. The DNA for the CDR3 is TGTGCCTGGAGTGTACTAGGGGTCACTGAAGCTTTCTTT. This chain joins TRBV30 and TRBJ1-1; TRBD1 might be the D (5 bases). The CDR3 runs 13 residues. The V gene lost 0 bases and the J gene lost 4 bases, with 9 bases spanning the gap. CDR1 and CDR2 (germline): GTSNPN, SVGIG (reference sequence).

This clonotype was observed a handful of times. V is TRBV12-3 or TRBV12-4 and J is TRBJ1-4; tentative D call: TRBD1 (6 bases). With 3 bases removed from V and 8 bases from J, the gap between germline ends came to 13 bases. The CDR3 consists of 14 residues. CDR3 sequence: CASSFLAGQEKLFF. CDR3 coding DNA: TGTGCCAGCAGTTTCCTAGCTGGACAGGAAAAACTGTTTTTT.

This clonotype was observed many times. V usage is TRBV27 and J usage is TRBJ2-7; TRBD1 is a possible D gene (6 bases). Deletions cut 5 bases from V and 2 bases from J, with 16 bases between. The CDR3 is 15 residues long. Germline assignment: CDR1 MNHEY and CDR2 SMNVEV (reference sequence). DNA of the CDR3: TGTGCCAGCAGTCCAGAAGGACAGAGGGCCTACGAGCAGTACTTC. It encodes CASSPEGQRAYEQYF.

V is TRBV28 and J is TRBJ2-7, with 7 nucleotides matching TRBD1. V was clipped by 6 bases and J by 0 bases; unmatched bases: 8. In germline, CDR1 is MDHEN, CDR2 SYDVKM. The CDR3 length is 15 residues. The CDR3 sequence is CASRAGTVSSYEQYF. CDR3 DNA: TGTGCCAGCAGGGCTGGGACAGTGAGCTCCTACGAGCAGTACTTC.

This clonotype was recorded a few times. The CDR3 is CASSLTSGEYNEQFF. As DNA, the CDR3 is TGTGCCAGCAGTTTAACTAGCGGGGAGTACAATGAGCAGTTCTTC. The chain employs TRBV12-3 or TRBV12-4 and TRBJ2-1, with TRBD2 matching 10 bases. V gave up 2 bases and J gave up 4 bases; unmatched junction bases: 2. The CDR3 runs 15 residues.

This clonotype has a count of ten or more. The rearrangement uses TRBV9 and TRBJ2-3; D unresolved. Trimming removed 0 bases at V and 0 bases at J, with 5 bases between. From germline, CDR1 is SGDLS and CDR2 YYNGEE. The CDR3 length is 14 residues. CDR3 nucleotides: TGTGCCAGCAGCGTAGTCGACAGCACAGATACGCAGTATTTT. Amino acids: CASSVVDSTDTQYF. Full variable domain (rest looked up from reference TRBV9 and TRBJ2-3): DSGVTQTPKHLITATGQRVTLRCSPRSGDLSVYWYQQSLDQGLQFLIQYYNGEERAKGNILERFSAQQFPDLHSELNLSSLELGDSALYFCASSVVDSTDTQYFGPGTRLTVL.

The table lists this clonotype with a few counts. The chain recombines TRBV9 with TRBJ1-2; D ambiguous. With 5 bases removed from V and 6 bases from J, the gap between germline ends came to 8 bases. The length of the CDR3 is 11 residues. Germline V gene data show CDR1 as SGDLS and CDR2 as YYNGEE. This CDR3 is CASSNSNGYTF. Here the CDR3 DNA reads TGTGCCAGCAGTAATAGTAATGGCTACACCTTC.

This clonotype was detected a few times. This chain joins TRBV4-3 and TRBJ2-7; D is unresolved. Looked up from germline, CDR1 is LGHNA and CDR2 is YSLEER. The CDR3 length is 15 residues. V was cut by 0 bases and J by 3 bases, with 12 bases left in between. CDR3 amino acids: CASSQEVSTGYEQYF. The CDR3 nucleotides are TGCGCCAGCAGCCAAGAGGTCTCGACGGGCTACGAGCAGTACTTC.

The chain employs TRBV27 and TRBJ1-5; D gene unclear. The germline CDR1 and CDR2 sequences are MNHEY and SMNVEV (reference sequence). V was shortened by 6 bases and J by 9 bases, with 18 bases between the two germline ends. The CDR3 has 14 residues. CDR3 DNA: TGTGCCAGCAGCGCCACCTTAGGCGTAAGGCCCCAGCATTTT. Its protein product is CASSATLGVRPQHF.

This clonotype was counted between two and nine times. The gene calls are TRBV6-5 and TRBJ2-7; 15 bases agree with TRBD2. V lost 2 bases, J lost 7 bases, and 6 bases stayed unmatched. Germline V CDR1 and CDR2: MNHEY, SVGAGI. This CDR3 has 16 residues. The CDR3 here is CASSYGQGLAGGEQYF. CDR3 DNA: TGTGCCAGCAGTTACGGTCAGGGACTAGCGGGAGGTGAGCAGTACTTC.

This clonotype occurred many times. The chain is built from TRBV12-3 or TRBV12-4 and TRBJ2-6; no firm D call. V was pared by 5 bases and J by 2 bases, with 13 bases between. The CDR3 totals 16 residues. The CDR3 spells CASSPNPGTGANVLTF. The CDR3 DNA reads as TGTGCCAGCAGTCCGAACCCCGGTACTGGGGCCAACGTCCTGACTTTC.

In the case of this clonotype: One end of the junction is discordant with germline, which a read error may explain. The CDR3 DNA sequence: TGTGCCAGCAGCTTAAACAGGGTTTGGACTGAAGCTCTCTTT. Protein product: CASSLNRVWTEALF. The chain carries TRBV7-2 and TRBJ1-1, with D maybe TRBD1 (6 bases). This CDR3 has 14 residues. CDR1 is SGHTA and CDR2 is FQGNSA in the germline V gene.

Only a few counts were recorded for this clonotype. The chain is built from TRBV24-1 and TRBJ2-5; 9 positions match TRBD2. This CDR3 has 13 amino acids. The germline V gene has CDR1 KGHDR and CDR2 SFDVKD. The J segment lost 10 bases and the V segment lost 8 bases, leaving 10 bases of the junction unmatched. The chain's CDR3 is CATMGLASLDQYF. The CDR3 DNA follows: TGTGCCACCATGGGACTAGCTAGCTTGGACCAGTACTTC.

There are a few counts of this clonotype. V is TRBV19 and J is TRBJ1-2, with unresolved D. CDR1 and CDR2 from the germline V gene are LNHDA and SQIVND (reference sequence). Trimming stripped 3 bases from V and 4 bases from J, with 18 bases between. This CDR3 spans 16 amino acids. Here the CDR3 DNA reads TGTGCCAGTAGTATCTCGGGCGGAGCCGCGCCCTATGGCTACACCTTC. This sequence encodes CASSISGGAAPYGYTF.

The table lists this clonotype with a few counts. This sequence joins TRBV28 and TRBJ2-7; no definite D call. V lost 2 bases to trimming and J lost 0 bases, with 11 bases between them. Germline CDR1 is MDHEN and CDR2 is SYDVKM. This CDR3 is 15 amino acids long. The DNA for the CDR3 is TGTGCCAGCAGTTTAGGGCCTCAGGCCTCCTACGAGCAGTACTTC. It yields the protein CASSLGPQASYEQYF.

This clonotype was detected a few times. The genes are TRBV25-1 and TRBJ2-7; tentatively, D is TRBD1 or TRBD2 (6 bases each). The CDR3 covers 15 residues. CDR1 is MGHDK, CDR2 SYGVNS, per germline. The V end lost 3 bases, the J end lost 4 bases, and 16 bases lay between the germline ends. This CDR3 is CASSDSGAAPYEQYF. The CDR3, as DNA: TGTGCCAGCAGTGATTCGGGGGCAGCGCCTTACGAGCAGTACTTC.

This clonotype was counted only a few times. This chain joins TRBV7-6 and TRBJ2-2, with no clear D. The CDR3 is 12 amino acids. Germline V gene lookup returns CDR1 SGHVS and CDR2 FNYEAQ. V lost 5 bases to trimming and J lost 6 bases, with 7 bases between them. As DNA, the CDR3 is TGTGCCAGCAGCCCTTTGTCCGGGGAGCTGTTTTTT. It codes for CASSPLSGELFF.

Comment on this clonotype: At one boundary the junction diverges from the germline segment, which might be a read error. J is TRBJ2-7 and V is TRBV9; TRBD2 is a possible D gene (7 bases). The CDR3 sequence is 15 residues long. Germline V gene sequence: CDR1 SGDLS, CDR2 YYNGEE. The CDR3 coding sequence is TGTGCCAGCTGCGTAGACGGGGGGCGCCTTTACGAGCAGTACTTC. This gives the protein CASCVDGGRLYEQYF. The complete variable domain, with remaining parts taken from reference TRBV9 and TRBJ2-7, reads DSGVTQTPKHLITATGQRVTLRCSPRSGDLSVYWYQQSLDQGLQFLIQYYNGEERAKGNILERFSAQQFPDLHSELNLSSLELGDSALYFCASCVDGGRLYEQYFGPGTRLTVT.

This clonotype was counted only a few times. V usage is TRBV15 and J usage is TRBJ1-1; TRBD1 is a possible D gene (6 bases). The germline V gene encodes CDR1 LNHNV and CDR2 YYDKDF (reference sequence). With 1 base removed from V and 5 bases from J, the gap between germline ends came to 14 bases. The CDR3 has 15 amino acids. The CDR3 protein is CATSRGDTSGTEAFF. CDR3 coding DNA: TGTGCCACCAGCAGAGGGGACACCTCCGGGACTGAAGCTTTCTTT.

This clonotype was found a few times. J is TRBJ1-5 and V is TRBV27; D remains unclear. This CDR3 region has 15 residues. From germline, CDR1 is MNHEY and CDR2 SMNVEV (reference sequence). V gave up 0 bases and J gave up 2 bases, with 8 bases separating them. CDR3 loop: CASSLSGFGNQPQHF. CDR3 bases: TGTGCCAGCAGTTTATCAGGGTTTGGCAATCAGCCCCAGCATTTT.

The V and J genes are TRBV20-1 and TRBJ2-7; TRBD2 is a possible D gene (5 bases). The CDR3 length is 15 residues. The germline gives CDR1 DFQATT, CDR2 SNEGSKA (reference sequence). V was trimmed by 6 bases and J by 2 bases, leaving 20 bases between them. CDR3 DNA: TGCAGTGCCTCGGGGATACGGGCAACGACCTACGAGCAGTACTTC. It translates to CSASGIRATTYEQYF.